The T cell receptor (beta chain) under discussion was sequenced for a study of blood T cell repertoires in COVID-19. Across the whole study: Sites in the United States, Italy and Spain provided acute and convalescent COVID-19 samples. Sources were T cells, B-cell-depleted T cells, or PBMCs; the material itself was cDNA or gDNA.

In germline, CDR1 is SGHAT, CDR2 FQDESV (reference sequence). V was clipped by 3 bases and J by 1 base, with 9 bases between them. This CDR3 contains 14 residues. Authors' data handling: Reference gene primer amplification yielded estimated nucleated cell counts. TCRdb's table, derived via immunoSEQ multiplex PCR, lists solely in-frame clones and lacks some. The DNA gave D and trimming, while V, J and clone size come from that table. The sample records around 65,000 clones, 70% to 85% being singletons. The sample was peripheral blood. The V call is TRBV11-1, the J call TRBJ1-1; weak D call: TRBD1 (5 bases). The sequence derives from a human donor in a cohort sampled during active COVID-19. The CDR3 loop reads CASSFPGQNTEAFF. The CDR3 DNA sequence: TGTGCCAGCAGCTTCCCTGGACAGAACACTGAAGCTTTCTTT.